The source of this T cell receptor beta chain is a study of cytomegalovirus exposure and HLA in healthy donors. The primer mix had 60 Vbeta and 13 Jbeta primers. Only in-frame clones appear in the TCRdb table, and some are missing; sequencing was by immunoSEQ multiplex PCR. The table lists about 150,000 clones. General study findings and limits: Rates of TCR association differed by HLA locus in a later analysis, with DRB1 highest and HLA-C lowest. The HLA-A and HLA-B alleles of most subjects were reportedly predicted accurately from TCR beta sequences.

Germline V lookup: CDR1 SEHNR, CDR2 FQNEAQ (reference sequence). The CDR3 is 16 residues long. Trimming removed 4 bases from V and 2 bases from J; junction bases left unmatched: 11. Regarding this clone: Its specificity is not known.

This chain links TRBV7-9 with TRBJ2-7; 7 bases line up with TRBD2. This sequence was found in a woman between 45 and 60 years old in good health and CMV-seronegative. The sample taken for sequencing was PBMCs. The CDR3 loop is CASSWSAGSPPYEQYF. The CDR3 DNA sequence: TGTGCCAGCAGCTGGTCAGCGGGAAGCCCTCCCTACGAGCAGTACTTC.